This T cell receptor beta chain was identified in a study of shared clonotypes between healthy human individuals. General study results and limits: Memory subsets generally showed lower estimated richness than naive subsets.

A CD45RA+ naive subset and a CD45RA-negative memory subset were split from CD4+ cells. Using immunoSEQ multiplex PCR, the repertoire was profiled, and TCRdb retains in-frame clones only, with some absent. Among about a million clones, 70% to 85% were seen once, and the ten largest hold 0.89%. Points on this clone: The antigen remains unidentified.

J was trimmed by 2 bases and V by 1 base; bases with no gene match: 12. CDR1 is SGHVS, CDR2 FNYEAQ, per germline. The CDR3 spans 18 residues. Sequenced material: memory CD4+ T cells from PBMCs. Stated subset: CD45RA-negative fraction. The receptor was isolated from a man aged 18 to 29 in good health. Some clones in this sample may be carry-over from other donors' samples. The chain joins TRBV7-6 to TRBJ2-7; TRBD2 matches 9 bases. This chain's CDR3 is CASSLDSGSFVQPYEQYF. The CDR3 DNA follows: TGTGCCAGCAGCTTAGATAGCGGGAGTTTTGTTCAGCCCTACGAGCAGTACTTC.